One T cell receptor beta chain is described in this entry. The germline gives CDR1 SGHRS, CDR2 YFSETQ. CDR3 length: 16 residues. The V gene end was trimmed by 0 bases and the J gene end by 4 bases; junction bases not matched to a gene: 8. The sample is drawn from a study of blood T cell repertoires in COVID-19. Whole-study context: The United States, Italy and Spain supplied acute and convalescent COVID-19 samples. PBMCs, B-cell-depleted T cells, or T cells were the source of the cDNA or gDNA that made up the material.

Per the original methods: Reference gene primer amplification gave nucleated cell count estimates. The method was immunoSEQ multiplex PCR; TCRdb's version includes in-frame clones alone and lacks a portion of them. V and J calls and clone size are copied from that table; D and trimming were computed from the DNA. The data contain around 150,000 clones, 65% to 85% of them singletons. The rearrangement links TRBV5-1 to TRBJ2-3; 7 bases agree with TRBD2. The clonotype was recovered from a woman aged 55 to 70 with acute or convalescent COVID-19. Material: peripheral blood. Here the CDR3 reads CASSLASGAVADTQYF. The CDR3 bases are TGCGCCAGCAGCTTGGCTAGCGGAGCAGTGGCAGATACGCAGTATTTT.